This passage covers 30 T cell receptor beta chains from one sample sequenced in a study of T cell responses to AZD1222 COVID-19 vaccine. The table came from immunoSEQ multiplex PCR; TCRdb's copy has only in-frame clones and leaves some out. The table records 120,000 to 150,000 clones, roughly 87% of them present only once. The sample in question was peripheral blood, obtained 28 days after the second dose of the MenACWY control vaccine. The receptor set was obtained from an adult who received the MenACWY meningococcal vaccine as a control.

This clone was seen more than once but under ten times. The same CDR3 is also encoded by other DNA sequences in this sample. This chain connects TRBV29-1 to TRBJ2-4; D possibly matches TRBD1 or TRBD2 (5 bases each). V was pared by 3 bases and J by 0 bases, with 6 bases between. Germline V lookup: CDR1 SQVTM, CDR2 ANQGSEA. CDR3 length: 13 amino acids. In DNA form, the CDR3 reads TGCAGCGTTGAGGGGGTAGCCAAAAACATTCAGTACTTC. It translates to CSVEGVAKNIQYF.

This chain connects TRBV11-2 to TRBJ2-4; 8 bases agree with TRBD2. This CDR3 comprises 15 residues. Germline CDR1 and CDR2: SGHAT and FQNNGV. Germline trimming cut 7 bases from V and 5 bases from J; bases unmatched to any gene: 10. The CDR3 loop is CASTNGGGAENIQYF. CDR3 DNA: TGTGCCAGCACCAACGGGGGGGGCGCGGAAAACATTCAGTACTTC.

A few counts support this clone. The genes are TRBV30 and TRBJ1-1; D possibly corresponds to TRBD1 (6 bases). V lost 5 bases, J lost 8 bases, and 15 bases lay in between. The germline gives CDR1 GTSNPN, CDR2 SVGIG (reference sequence). CDR3 length equals 12 residues. The CDR3 DNA sequence: TGTGCCTGGGGCGCTACAGGGACCGAAGCTTTCTTT. Translation gives CAWGATGTEAFF.

The chain employs TRBV27 and TRBJ2-2; either TRBD1 or TRBD2 may supply D (5 bases each). V was shortened by 2 bases and J by 5 bases, with 18 bases between the two germline ends. The germline CDR1 and CDR2 sequences are MNHEY and SMNVEV (reference sequence). The CDR3 has 17 amino acids. The CDR3 reads CASSLLWRQGGTGELFF. CDR3 nucleotides: TGTGCCAGCAGTTTACTGTGGAGGCAGGGTGGTACCGGGGAGCTGTTTTTT.

This clone was detected ten times or more. The chain joins TRBV9 to TRBJ2-5; D might be TRBD2 (6 bases). The V end was cut by 0 bases, the J end by 5 bases, with 14 bases between. CDR3 size: 15 residues. Germline loops: CDR1 SGDLS, CDR2 YYNGEE. The CDR3 here is CASSVGVRAGETQYF. In nucleotides, the CDR3 is TGTGCCAGCAGCGTAGGGGTCAGGGCGGGGGAGACCCAGTACTTC.

This chain joins TRBV14 and TRBJ2-1, with TRBD2 matching 7 bases. The CDR3 is 16 residues long. V shed 4 bases and J 0 bases; nucleotides not matched to a gene: 6. Germline loops: CDR1 SGHDN, CDR2 FVKESK. The DNA for the CDR3 is TGTGCCAGCAGCCCAGGACGGACTAGCTCCTACAATGAGCAGTTCTTC. Amino acid sequence: CASSPGRTSSYNEQFF.

This chain connects TRBV12-3 or TRBV12-4 to TRBJ1-1, with no clear D. The CDR3 has 13 residues. Deletions cut 0 bases from V and 11 bases from J, with 13 bases between. The CDR3 loop is CASSLAALRAAFF. The CDR3 DNA reads as TGTGCCAGCAGTTTAGCGGCTCTACGCGCGGCTTTCTTT.

This rearrangement joins TRBV13 to TRBJ2-2; D remains unclear. CDR3 length equals 13 residues. The V gene lost 1 base and the J gene lost 3 bases, with 3 bases spanning the gap. Germline loops: CDR1 PRHDT, CDR2 FYEKMQ (reference sequence). CDR3 nucleotides: TGTGCCAGCAGCTTAGACTACACCGGGGAGCTGTTTTTT. Translation: CASSLDYTGELFF.

This chain links TRBV7-2 with TRBJ2-1; 8 bases are shared with TRBD1. This CDR3 has 14 residues. The junction had 8 bases not matched to a gene; V was cut back by 5 bases and J by 8 bases. Germline CDR1 SGHTA, CDR2 FQGNSA. The CDR3 DNA is TGTGCCAGCAGCACCGGACAGGGCGGGGATGAGCAGTTCTTC. It translates to CASSTGQGGDEQFF.

The rearrangement links TRBV4-2 to TRBJ1-1, with a tentative D call TRBD1 (5 bases). Germline-derived CDR1 and CDR2 are LGHNA and YNFKEQ. The CDR3 sequence is 14 residues long. V was trimmed by 0 bases and J by 3 bases, leaving 8 bases between them. The CDR3 sequence: CASSQETRDTEAFF. The CDR3 nucleotides read TGTGCCAGCAGCCAAGAGACCAGGGACACTGAAGCTTTCTTT.

This chain joins TRBV19 and TRBJ2-1, with D maybe TRBD1 (6 bases). Trimming pared 6 bases from V and 5 bases from J, leaving 17 bases between. CDR3 length equals 15 residues. Germline CDR1 is LNHDA and CDR2 is SQIVND (reference sequence). CDR3 DNA sequence: TGTGCCAGTAGCGCAGGGGCCTTAGGACACAATGAGCAGTTCTTC. This codes for CASSAGALGHNEQFF.

V is TRBV9 and J is TRBJ1-1; no clear D. The V and J ends lost 0 bases and 0 bases respectively, with 9 bases between them. This CDR3 region has 15 residues. Looked up from germline, CDR1 is SGDLS and CDR2 is YYNGEE. CDR3 nucleotides: TGTGCCAGCAGCGTAGGGGTCAGGTTGAACACTGAAGCTTTCTTT. It is translated as CASSVGVRLNTEAFF.

The rearrangement joins TRBV18 to TRBJ2-3; 12 nucleotides line up with TRBD2. In germline, CDR1 is KGHSH, CDR2 LQKENI. This CDR3 comprises 15 residues. V was pared by 6 bases and J by 4 bases, with 5 bases of the junction left unmatched. The CDR3 DNA is TGTGCCAGCTCTCGCGGACTAGCGGGGTCAGATACGCAGTATTTT. Residues: CASSRGLAGSDTQYF.

The chain uses TRBV11-1 and TRBJ2-7; tentative D call: TRBD2 (6 bases). V shed 0 bases and J shed 7 bases, with 10 bases lying between them. This CDR3 has 13 residues. Germline V CDR1 and CDR2: SGHAT, FQDESV (reference sequence). The CDR3: CASSLASGGEQYF. The CDR3 DNA reads as TGTGCCAGCAGCTTAGCGTCCGGGGGTGAGCAGTACTTC.

The V gene is TRBV7-3, the J gene TRBJ1-1, with D maybe TRBD1 (5 bases). Looked up from germline, CDR1 is SGHTA and CDR2 is FQGTGA. There are 13 residues in the CDR3. V was trimmed by 4 bases and J by 7 bases, leaving 13 bases between them. The CDR3 nucleotides read TGTGCCAGCAGCTCGTCCCGGGGGGATGAAGCTTTCTTT. This codes for CASSSSRGDEAFF.

In its sample, this clone was seen once. V gene TRBV4-3 combines with J gene TRBJ1-2; no clear D. CDR1 is LGHNA, CDR2 YSLEER, per germline. The CDR3 extends over 16 amino acids. The V and J ends lost 1 base and 0 bases respectively, with 12 bases between them. The CDR3 coding sequence is TGCGCCAGCAGCCAAGCTTACAGTGCCTCTAACTATGGCTACACCTTC. Encoded protein: CASSQAYSASNYGYTF.

V and J are TRBV19 and TRBJ1-1, with no clear D. The CDR3 spans 13 residues. V gave up 4 bases and J gave up 4 bases, with 10 bases separating them. Per the germline V gene, CDR1 is LNHDA and CDR2 is SQIVND (reference sequence). CDR3 DNA: TGTGCCAGTAGTACGGGAGACACCACTGAAGCTTTCTTT. Its protein product is CASSTGDTTEAFF. Full variable domain (remainder filled in from reference TRBV19 and TRBJ1-1): DGGITQSPKYLFRKEGQNVTLSCEQNLNHDAMYWYRQDPGQGLRLIYYSQIVNDFQKGDIAEGYSVSREKKESFPLTVTSAQKNPTAFYLCASSTGDTTEAFFGQGTRLTVV.

This chain joins TRBV5-4 and TRBJ2-1; 7 nucleotides line up with TRBD2. Germline CDR1 and CDR2: SGHNT and YYREEE (reference sequence). The CDR3 sequence is 16 residues long. Losses at the gene ends were 5 bases for V and 1 base for J; bases not matched to a gene: 9. CDR3 region: CASSLGGSGSYNEQFF. CDR3 nucleotides: TGTGCCAGCAGTCTGGGGGGGAGTGGGTCCTACAATGAGCAGTTCTTC.

The chain has TRBV18 and TRBJ1-6; the D is unclear. Germline V CDR1 and CDR2: KGHSH, LQKENI. Trimming stripped 6 bases from V and 5 bases from J, with 20 bases between. This CDR3 is built from 17 residues. The CDR3 DNA sequence: TGTGCCAGCTCTCCGTCCGAGCCCAAAAGTGATAATTCACCCCTCCACTTT. The encoded protein is CASSPSEPKSDNSPLHF.

The chain joins TRBV7-2 to TRBJ2-2; TRBD2 agrees at 7 bases. V gave up 5 bases and J gave up 4 bases; unmatched junction bases: 7. Per the germline V gene, CDR1 is SGHTA and CDR2 is FQGNSA. The CDR3 is made up of 15 amino acids. The CDR3 sequence is CASSPWGGSTGELFF. The DNA of the CDR3 is TGTGCCAGCAGCCCCTGGGGGGGGAGCACCGGGGAGCTGTTTTTT.

V is TRBV7-2 and J is TRBJ2-5, with D perhaps TRBD2 (6 bases). The V gene lost 6 bases and the J gene lost 2 bases, with 13 bases spanning the gap. In germline, CDR1 is SGHTA, CDR2 FQGNSA. The CDR3 is 14 residues long. This CDR3 is CASRSGLAQETQYF. The CDR3 DNA sequence: TGTGCCAGCAGGTCGGGACTTGCTCAAGAGACCCAGTACTTC. Full variable domain (remainder filled in from reference TRBV7-2 and TRBJ2-5): GAGVSQSPSNKVTEKGKDVELRCDPISGHTALYWYRQSLGQGLEFLIYFQGNSAPDKSGLPSDRFSAERTGGSVSTLTIQRTQQEDSAVYLCASRSGLAQETQYFGPGTRLLVL.

Many counts were recorded for this clone. This sequence joins TRBV12-3 or TRBV12-4 and TRBJ1-2; D gene unclear. This CDR3 spans 12 amino acids. Trimming took off 1 base at V and 9 bases at J, with 9 bases between the two ends. In DNA form, the CDR3 reads TGTGCCAGCAGTTTAGGCAGGTCGAGCTACACCTTC. Translating it yields CASSLGRSSYTF.

This chain links TRBV5-1 with TRBJ2-7; weak D call: TRBD2 (7 bases). Trimming shortened V by 1 base and J by 2 bases, and 16 bases separated the two germline ends. Germline CDR1 and CDR2: SGHRS and YFSETQ. The CDR3 spans 16 residues. CDR3 DNA sequence: TGCGCCAGCAGCTTGAATCGGGGGGCATTGACCTACGAGCAGTACTTC. This sequence encodes CASSLNRGALTYEQYF.

In the case of this clone: Different DNA sequences within this sample yield the same CDR3. The chain couples TRBV18 to TRBJ1-2; D is uncertain. The V gene lost 3 bases and the J gene lost 2 bases, with 4 bases spanning the gap. The CDR3 is made up of 12 amino acids. CDR1 is KGHSH, CDR2 LQKENI, per germline. CDR3 nucleotides: TGTGCCAGCTCACCGGAGAACTATGGCTACACCTTC. As protein: CASSPENYGYTF.

This sequence joins TRBV2 and TRBJ2-5; 7 bases map to TRBD1. Germline V gene lookup returns CDR1 SNHLY and CDR2 FYNNEI. The CDR3 contains 14 residues. With 7 bases clipped from V and 2 bases from J, the junction kept 7 bases outside the gene matches. CDR3 in DNA: TGTGCCAGCAATCGGGACAGCCGTCAAGAGACCCAGTACTTC. The encoded protein is CASNRDSRQETQYF.

This chain uses TRBV12-3 or TRBV12-4 with TRBJ2-3; D is unresolved. Trimming cost V 3 bases and J 2 bases, with 6 bases left between them. CDR3 length: 13 amino acids. This CDR3 is CASSFGFTDTQYF. The DNA of the CDR3 is TGTGCCAGCAGTTTCGGATTCACAGATACGCAGTATTTT.

This sequence joins TRBV3-1 (or the pseudogene TRBV3-2) and TRBJ1-2; 10 nucleotides match TRBD1. The CDR3 extends over 16 amino acids. Germline assignment: CDR1 LGHDT and CDR2 YNNKEL (reference sequence). The V gene end was trimmed by 3 bases and the J gene end by 7 bases; junction bases not matched to a gene: 11. The CDR3 bases are TGTGCCAGCAGCCAGCAAGGACAGGGGGTGTTCTTTGGCTACACCTTC. It yields the protein CASSQQGQGVFFGYTF.

This clone was recorded only once. This chain connects TRBV7-9 to TRBJ2-7, with 8 bases lining up with TRBD1. The CDR3 runs to 14 residues. V was pared by 5 bases and J by 5 bases, with 8 bases of the junction left unmatched. CDR1 SEHNR and CDR2 FQNEAQ come from the germline V gene (reference sequence). CDR3 sequence reads: CASSPTGALHEQYF. In DNA, the CDR3 is TGTGCCAGCAGCCCGACAGGGGCCCTCCACGAGCAGTACTTC.

The rearrangement joins TRBV5-1 to TRBJ2-5, with 11 bases aligning to TRBD2. The CDR3 has 15 amino acids. Germline CDR1 is SGHRS and CDR2 is YFSETQ. V trimming: 2 bases; J trimming: 5 bases; junction bases outside the gene matches: 5. This chain's CDR3 is CASSFRLAGKETQYF. The CDR3 nucleotides read TGCGCCAGCAGCTTTCGACTAGCGGGAAAGGAGACCCAGTACTTC.

The rearrangement uses TRBV5-5 and TRBJ1-2; D is perhaps TRBD1 (5 bases). The CDR3 consists of 13 residues. Trimming took off 4 bases at V and 6 bases at J, with 13 bases between the two ends. Germline lookup yields CDR1 SGHKS and CDR2 YYEKEE (reference sequence). CDR3 coding DNA: TGTGCCAGCAGCAAAATAGCGACAGATGGCTACACCTTC. It translates to CASSKIATDGYTF. Complete variable domain (other parts from reference TRBV5-5 and TRBJ1-2): DAGVTQSPTHLIKTRGQQVTLRCSPISGHKSVSWYQQVLGQGPQFIFQYYEKEERGRGNFPDRFSARQFPNYSSELNVNALLLGDSALYLCASSKIATDGYTFGSGTRLTVV.